This TCR beta chain derives from a study of blood T cells in healthy people across ages. Combining a sample-barcoded 5' primer with a J-beta primer mix, a second PCR ran for about 6 to 11 cycles. One entry per CDR3 protein, called by TCRdb with MiXCR from the 5' RACE reads. Here the sample spans hundreds of thousands of distinct CDR3 sequences, 35% to 60% being singletons. CDR1 is SGHTA and CDR2 is FQGNSA in the germline V gene. Trimming stripped 5 bases from V and 5 bases from J, with 15 bases between. The CDR3 is made up of 14 amino acids. The origin of this receptor is an elderly man in good health. The sequencing sample was made of blood. The chain has TRBV7-2 and TRBJ2-5; D is tentatively TRBD1 or TRBD2 (5 bases each). For the CDR3, the DNA is TGTGCCAGCAGCCAGGGAACGGGGCCTGAGACCCAGTACTTC. It codes for CASSQGTGPETQYF.